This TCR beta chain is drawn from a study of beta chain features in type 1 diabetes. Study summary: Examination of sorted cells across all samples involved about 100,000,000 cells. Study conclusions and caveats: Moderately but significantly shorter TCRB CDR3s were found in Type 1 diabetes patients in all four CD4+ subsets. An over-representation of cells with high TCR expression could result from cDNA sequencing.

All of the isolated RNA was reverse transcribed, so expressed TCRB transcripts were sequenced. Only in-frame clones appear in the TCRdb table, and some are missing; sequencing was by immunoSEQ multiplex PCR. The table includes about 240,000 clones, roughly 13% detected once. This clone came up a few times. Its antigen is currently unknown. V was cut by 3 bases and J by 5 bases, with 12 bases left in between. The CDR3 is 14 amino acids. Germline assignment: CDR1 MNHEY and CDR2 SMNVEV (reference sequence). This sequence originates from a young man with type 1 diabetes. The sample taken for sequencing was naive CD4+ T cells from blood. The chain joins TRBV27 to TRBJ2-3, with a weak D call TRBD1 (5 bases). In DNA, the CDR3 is TGTGCCAGCAGTTTTTCTGGGGCGGTAGATACGCAGTATTTT. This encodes CASSFSGAVDTQYF.